The 30 T cell receptor beta chains presented below share a single source sample, sequenced in a study of Graves' ophthalmopathy and Graves' hyperthyroidism. Transcripts of RNA were the source for amplifying TCR beta CDR3 regions. First-round RT-PCR with HTBI primers preceded a second-round multiplex PCR. TCRdb used MiXCR to reprocess the multiplex PCR reads, holding one entry per CDR3 protein. The profile shows fewer than 250,000 distinct CDR3 sequences, around 30% of them singletons. The specimen sequenced was peripheral blood. The source is a man between 50 and 59 years old with Graves' ophthalmopathy.

This clonotype was picked up many times. The rearrangement links TRBV29-1 to TRBJ2-5; D gene uncertain. The CDR3 length is 11 residues. Germline CDR1 is SQVTM and CDR2 is ANQGSEA. V lost 4 bases and J lost 2, with 5 bases in between. In DNA, the CDR3 is TGCAGCGTTGTCAATCAAGAGACCCAGTACTTC. This codes for CSVVNQETQYF.

This clonotype was found many times. The V and J genes are TRBV6-2 or TRBV6-3 and TRBJ2-7; 10 positions agree with TRBD2. The CDR3 spans 19 residues. V dropped 2 bases and J dropped 3; count of bases not matched to a gene: 16. CDR1 and CDR2 (germline): MNHEY, SVGEGT. Here the CDR3 reads CASSYERASGSDYYYEQYF. CDR3 in DNA: TGTGCCAGCAGTTACGAGAGGGCTAGCGGGAGCGACTACTACTACGAGCAGTACTTC.

This clonotype was seen ten or more times. V gene TRBV6-5 combines with J gene TRBJ1-6; no definite D call. Germline V gives CDR1 MNHEY, CDR2 SVGAGI. Trimming stripped 1 base from V and 10 bases from J, with 8 bases between. This CDR3 contains 13 residues. The CDR3 reads CASSYLERSPLHF. DNA for the CDR3: TGTGCCAGCAGTTACTTAGAGCGGTCACCCCTCCACTTT.

This clonotype was recorded at least ten times. The chain links TRBV5-1 to TRBJ2-7, with D maybe TRBD1 (5 bases). The CDR3 has 12 amino acids. The V end lost 2 bases, the J end lost 7 bases, and 10 bases lay between the germline ends. Germline V gene lookup returns CDR1 SGHRS and CDR2 YFSETQ. The CDR3 region is CASSLGVEEQYF. CDR3 DNA sequence: TGCGCCAGCAGCTTAGGGGTGGAAGAGCAGTACTTC.

Notes on this clonotype: A clone one base away is much larger, so this may be a read error. The genes are TRBV6-1 and TRBJ1-1; D is perhaps TRBD1 (6 bases). Trimming took off 6 bases at V and 3 bases at J, with 11 bases between the two ends. Germline V lookup: CDR1 MNHNS, CDR2 SASEGT. The CDR3 is 13 residues long. The CDR3 loop reads CASSRGFDTEAFF. CDR3 coding DNA: TGTGCCAGCAGCAGGGGTTTCGACACTGAAGCTTTCTTT.

This clonotype came up many times. This rearrangement joins TRBV7-3 to TRBJ2-2, with TRBD1 matching over 7 bases. The CDR3 has 13 residues. Germline trimming cut 6 bases from V and 9 bases from J; bases unmatched to any gene: 7. Germline V CDR1 and CDR2: SGHTA, FQGTGA. As DNA, the CDR3 is TGTGCCAGCAGGTTACAGGGGTCCCGGGAGCTGTTTTTT. It translates to CASRLQGSRELFF.

V is TRBV19 and J is TRBJ1-5, with 9 nucleotides matching TRBD1. The CDR3 has 15 residues. V trimming: 1 base; J trimming: 7 bases; junction bases outside the gene matches: 5. Per the germline V gene, CDR1 is LNHDA and CDR2 is SQIVND (reference sequence). The CDR3 region has the DNA TGTGCCAGTAGTATAGGGACAGGGGCGCTCCAGCCCCAGCATTTT. Protein sequence: CASSIGTGALQPQHF.

Here the CDR3 reads CSVDSGQGNYGYTF. CDR3 nucleotide sequence: TGCAGCGTTGACTCGGGACAGGGGAACTATGGCTACACCTTC. The chain links TRBV29-1 to TRBJ1-2, with TRBD1 identical over 10 bases. After removal of 3 bases from V and 2 bases from J, the junction contained 3 bases not matched to a gene. CDR3 length: 14 residues. CDR1 and CDR2 (germline): SQVTM, ANQGSEA.

There are many counts of this clonotype. The rearrangement joins TRBV28 to TRBJ2-2; D gene uncertain. Germline CDR1 is MDHEN and CDR2 is SYDVKM. The CDR3 has 14 amino acids. Trimming removed 1 base from V and 6 bases from J, with 9 bases in between. CDR3 sequence reads: CASSLFSGSGELFF. The CDR3, as DNA: TGTGCCAGCAGTTTATTCTCCGGATCCGGGGAGCTGTTTTTT.

This clonotype occurred a few times. The chain recombines TRBV4-1 with TRBJ2-4; D possibly matches TRBD1 or TRBD2 (5 bases each). The CDR3 spans 14 residues. V was cut by 7 bases and J by 5 bases, with 15 bases left in between. Germline V CDR1 and CDR2: MGHRA, YSYEKL. Here the CDR3 reads CASTLDGAENIQYF. The CDR3 coding sequence is TGCGCCAGCACCCTCGACGGGGCGGAAAACATTCAGTACTTC.

There are many counts of this clonotype. The chain has TRBV12-3 or TRBV12-4 and TRBJ1-5; TRBD1 matches at 7 bases. The CDR3 runs 13 residues. With 5 bases clipped from V and 9 bases from J, the junction kept 7 bases outside the gene matches. Here the CDR3 reads CASSRTGGGPQHF. In nucleotides, the CDR3 is TGTGCCAGCAGTAGGACAGGCGGCGGGCCCCAGCATTTT.

This clonotype appeared many times. The CDR3 DNA reads as TGTGCCAGCAGGACGGGACAGGGACTTTTCAATGAGCAGTTCTTC. Translation: CASRTGQGLFNEQFF. The chain carries TRBV5-5 and TRBJ2-1; 9 nucleotides agree with TRBD1. There are 15 residues in the CDR3. Germline assignment: CDR1 SGHKS and CDR2 YYEKEE (reference sequence). Trimming at V came to 5 bases and at J to 6 bases, leaving 9 bases not matched to a gene.

This clonotype was observed many times. The CDR3 nucleotides are TGTGCCAGCTGCCCCCCGGGGGCGGGAAACATTCAGTACTTC. Translation gives CASCPPGAGNIQYF. The V call is TRBV28, the J call TRBJ2-4; tentatively, D is TRBD1 or TRBD2 (6 bases each). The germline V gene has CDR1 MDHEN and CDR2 SYDVKM. The ends were cut back, 8 bases at V and 6 bases at J, with 17 bases in the middle. The CDR3 loop spans 14 amino acids.

This clonotype came up many times. The J gene is TRBJ1-1, the V gene TRBV12-3 or TRBV12-4, with D possibly TRBD1 on 5 matching bases. The CDR3 extends over 15 amino acids. Deletions cut 3 bases from V and 8 bases from J, with 19 bases between. The CDR3 DNA reads TGTGCCAGCAGTTTGGGTGGGGGAGGCCTAGCCGAAGCTTTCTTT. Residues: CASSLGGGGLAEAFF.

This clonotype was recorded many times. The rearrangement links TRBV7-9 to TRBJ2-5; 9 bases are shared with TRBD1. CDR3 length: 14 residues. Losses at the gene ends were 4 bases for V and 5 bases for J; bases not matched to a gene: 5. Germline V gives CDR1 SEHNR, CDR2 FQNEAQ (reference sequence). CDR3 sequence: CASSWGTGPETQYF. CDR3 DNA sequence: TGTGCCAGCAGCTGGGGGACAGGGCCGGAGACCCAGTACTTC.

This clonotype was picked up many times. V usage is TRBV7-3 and J usage is TRBJ1-2; 11 nucleotides line up with TRBD1. The length of the CDR3 is 13 residues. Germline V gives CDR1 SGHTA, CDR2 FQGTGA. Trimming removed 5 bases from V and 8 bases from J; junction bases left unmatched: 4. The DNA of the CDR3 is TGTGCCAGCAGCACCGGGACAGGGGGAGGCTACACCTTC. Translated: CASSTGTGGGYTF.

V usage is TRBV6-2 or TRBV6-3 and J usage is TRBJ2-7; D gene ambiguous. CDR1 and CDR2 from the germline V gene are MNHEY and SVGEGT. This CDR3 is 13 amino acids long. The V end lost 2 bases, the J end lost 6 bases, and 11 bases lay between the germline ends. CDR3 coding DNA: TGTGCCAGCAGTTACGCGAGCGCGTTCGAGCAGTACTTC. Protein: CASSYASAFEQYF.

This clonotype was found once. This chain links TRBV12-5 with TRBJ2-2; no clear D gene. This CDR3 spans 12 amino acids. CDR1 is LGHNT, CDR2 FRNRAP, per germline. V lost 4 bases and J lost 3, with 3 bases in between. The CDR3 DNA reads as TGTGCTAGTGGTTCTTACACCGGGGAGCTGTTTTTT. This translates into CASGSYTGELFF.

The rearrangement links TRBV27 to TRBJ2-7; 9 bases line up with TRBD2. J gave up 2 bases and V 3 bases, and 2 bases lay outside the gene matches. Germline CDR1 reads MNHEY; CDR2 reads SMNVEV (reference sequence). CDR3 length: 14 residues. This CDR3 reads CASSFLAGPYEQYF. The DNA of the CDR3 is TGTGCCAGCAGTTTTCTAGCGGGGCCCTACGAGCAGTACTTC.

This clonotype was picked up many times. This chain uses TRBV29-1 with TRBJ2-2, with 9 bases lining up with TRBD2. Germline-derived CDR1 and CDR2 are SQVTM and ANQGSEA. V gave up 3 bases and J gave up 7 bases; unmatched junction bases: 12. This CDR3 comprises 16 residues. The CDR3: CSVDGLAGGPIGELFF. The CDR3 bases are TGCAGCGTTGACGGACTTGCGGGAGGGCCTATCGGGGAGCTGTTTTTT.

This clonotype was counted many times. V and J are TRBV6-5 and TRBJ2-5; 9 bases fit TRBD2. This CDR3 spans 16 amino acids. Germline trimming cut 4 bases from V and 5 bases from J; bases unmatched to any gene: 11. Germline assignment: CDR1 MNHEY and CDR2 SVGAGI. The DNA of the CDR3 is TGTGCCAGCAGTTGGGCGGCTAGCGGGAAGGGGGAGACCCAGTACTTC. Translated, it gives CASSWAASGKGETQYF.

The rearrangement joins TRBV5-1 to TRBJ2-2; 7 bases are a match to TRBD2. The CDR3 is 16 residues long. With V trimmed by 1 base and J by 1 base, 4 bases remained unmatched. Looked up from germline, CDR1 is SGHRS and CDR2 is YFSETQ. The chain's CDR3 is CASSLSTSRNTGELFF. CDR3 bases: TGCGCCAGCAGCTTGTCGACTAGCAGGAACACCGGGGAGCTGTTTTTT.

V and J are TRBV4-1 and TRBJ2-5; 7 nucleotides agree with TRBD1. The V gene's germline CDR1 is MGHRA and CDR2 YSYEKL. Trimming at V came to 4 bases and at J to 5 bases, leaving 13 bases not matched to a gene. The length of the CDR3 is 16 residues. The CDR3 sequence: CASSPFDRATGETQYF. The CDR3 DNA follows: TGCGCCAGCAGCCCATTTGACAGGGCCACCGGGGAGACCCAGTACTTC.

This clonotype has a count of ten or more. The rearrangement uses TRBV10-3 and TRBJ1-5, with D maybe TRBD1 (5 bases). The V gene lost 11 bases and the J gene lost 4 bases, with 21 bases spanning the gap. The CDR3 is 15 amino acids. Germline V gene lookup returns CDR1 ENHRY and CDR2 SYGVKD. The CDR3 coding sequence is TGTGCCGCAAAAGGGACCCCCGGACCTAATCAGCCCCAGCATTTT. Its translation is CAAKGTPGPNQPQHF.

This sequence joins TRBV11-2 and TRBJ2-7, with TRBD2 identical over 8 bases. The CDR3 is made up of 16 amino acids. Germline CDR1 is SGHAT and CDR2 is FQNNGV. V gave up 4 bases and J gave up 6 bases; unmatched junction bases: 14. The DNA of the CDR3 is TGTGCCAGCAGCTCCCGGGGAGCGGGAGAATTGAGCGAGCAGTACTTC. Its protein is CASSSRGAGELSEQYF.

This clonotype was observed at least ten times. The chain is built from TRBV6-5 and TRBJ2-5, with 11 bases that match TRBD1. There are 16 residues in the CDR3. The V gene's germline CDR1 is MNHEY and CDR2 SVGAGI. The V and J ends lost 0 bases and 5 bases, in that order; junction bases with no gene match: 5. The CDR3 sequence is CASSYSKGQGVETQYF. The CDR3 DNA follows: TGTGCCAGCAGTTACTCGAAGGGACAGGGGGTGGAGACCCAGTACTTC.

This clonotype was seen many times. The chain joins TRBV24-1 to TRBJ2-2; a possible D gene is TRBD1 (5 bases). The CDR3 contains 15 residues. V lost 2 bases to trimming and J lost 2 bases, with 8 bases between them. Per germline, CDR1 KGHDR and CDR2 SFDVKD. The CDR3 DNA reads as TGTGCCACCAGTGATTGGGGCACCAACACCGGGGAGCTGTTTTTT. As protein: CATSDWGTNTGELFF.

The sample holds one count of this clonotype. The CDR3 region is CASGVPGQGWNTEAFF. CDR3 sequence (DNA): TGTGCTAGTGGTGTCCCGGGACAGGGTTGGAACACTGAAGCTTTCTTT. The gene calls are TRBV12-5 and TRBJ1-1, with 9 bases identical to TRBD1. Trimming removed 5 bases from V and 1 base from J; junction bases left unmatched: 8. Germline lookup yields CDR1 LGHNT and CDR2 FRNRAP. The CDR3 loop spans 16 amino acids.

This clonotype was counted only a few times. The rearrangement links TRBV12-3 or TRBV12-4 to TRBJ2-7, with TRBD1 matching 7 bases. CDR3 length equals 15 residues. The ends lost 6 bases at V and 7 bases at J; junction bases unmatched: 15. CDR3 amino acids: CASRPQTGETREQYF. The CDR3 DNA reads as TGTGCCAGCAGACCTCAAACAGGGGAGACGAGGGAGCAGTACTTC.

V usage is TRBV11-2 and J usage is TRBJ1-5; the D gene is possibly TRBD1 (5 bases). CDR3 size: 15 residues. Germline V gene lookup returns CDR1 SGHAT and CDR2 FQNNGV. The V end was cut by 5 bases, the J end by 2 bases, with 13 bases between. The CDR3 reads CASSKRTQGNQPQHF. The CDR3 DNA reads TGTGCCAGCAGCAAACGGACACAGGGCAATCAGCCCCAGCATTTT.